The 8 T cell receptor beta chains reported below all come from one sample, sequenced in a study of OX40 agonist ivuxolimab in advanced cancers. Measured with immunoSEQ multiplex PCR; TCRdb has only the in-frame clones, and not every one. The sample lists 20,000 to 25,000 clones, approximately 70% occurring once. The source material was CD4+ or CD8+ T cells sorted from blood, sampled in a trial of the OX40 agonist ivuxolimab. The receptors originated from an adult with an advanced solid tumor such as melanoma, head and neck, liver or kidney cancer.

CDR3 amino acids: CATSRATGASYEQYF. The CDR3 DNA is TGTGCCACCAGCAGAGCTACAGGGGCCTCCTACGAGCAGTACTTC. This chain links TRBV15 with TRBJ2-7; the match to TRBD1 covers 7 bases. V lost 1 base and J lost 0; bases outside the gene matches: 3. The CDR3 has 15 amino acids. The germline V gene has CDR1 LNHNV and CDR2 YYDKDF (reference sequence). The full variable domain, completed using reference TRBV15 and TRBJ2-7, is DAMVIQNPRYQVTQFGKPVTLSCSQTLNHNVMYWYQQKSSQAPKLLFHYYDKDFNNEADTPDNFQSRRPNTSFCFLDIRSPGLGDTAMYLCATSRATGASYEQYFGPGTRLTVT.

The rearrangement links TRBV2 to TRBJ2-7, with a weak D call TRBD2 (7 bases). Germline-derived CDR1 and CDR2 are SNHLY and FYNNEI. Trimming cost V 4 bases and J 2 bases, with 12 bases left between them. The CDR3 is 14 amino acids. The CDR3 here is CASSGEGHPYEQYF. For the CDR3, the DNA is TGTGCCAGCAGTGGGGAGGGACACCCCTACGAGCAGTACTTC.

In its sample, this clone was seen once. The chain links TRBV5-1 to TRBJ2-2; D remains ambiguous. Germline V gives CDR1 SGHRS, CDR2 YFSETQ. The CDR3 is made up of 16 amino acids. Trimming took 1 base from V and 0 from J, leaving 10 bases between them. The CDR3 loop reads CASSLHGFANTGELFF. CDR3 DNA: TGCGCCAGCAGCTTGCACGGTTTCGCGAACACCGGGGAGCTGTTTTTT.

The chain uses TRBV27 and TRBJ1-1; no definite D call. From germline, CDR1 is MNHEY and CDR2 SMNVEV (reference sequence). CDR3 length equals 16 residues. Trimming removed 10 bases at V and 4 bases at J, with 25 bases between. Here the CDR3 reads CATKPVPRGVGTEAFF. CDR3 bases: TGTGCCACAAAGCCCGTTCCTCGGGGAGTTGGCACTGAAGCTTTCTTT.

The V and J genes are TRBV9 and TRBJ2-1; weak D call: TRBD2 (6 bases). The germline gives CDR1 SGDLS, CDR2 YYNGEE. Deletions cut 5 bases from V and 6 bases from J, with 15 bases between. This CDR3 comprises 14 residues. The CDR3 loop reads CASSIPGGSNEQFF. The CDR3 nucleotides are TGTGCCAGCAGTATACCCGGAGGGAGCAATGAGCAGTTCTTC.

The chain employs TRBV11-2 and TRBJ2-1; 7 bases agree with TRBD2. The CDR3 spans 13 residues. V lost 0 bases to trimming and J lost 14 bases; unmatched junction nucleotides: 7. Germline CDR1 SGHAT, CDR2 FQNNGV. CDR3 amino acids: CASSLDQIGGKFF. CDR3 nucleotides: TGTGCCAGCAGCTTAGATCAAATCGGGGGGAAGTTCTTC.

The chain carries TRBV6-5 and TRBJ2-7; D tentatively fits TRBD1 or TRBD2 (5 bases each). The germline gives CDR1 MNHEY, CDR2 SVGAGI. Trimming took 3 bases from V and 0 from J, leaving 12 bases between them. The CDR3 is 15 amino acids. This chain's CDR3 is CASSYEWGSSYEQYF. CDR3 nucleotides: TGTGCCAGCAGTTATGAGTGGGGGAGCTCCTACGAGCAGTACTTC.

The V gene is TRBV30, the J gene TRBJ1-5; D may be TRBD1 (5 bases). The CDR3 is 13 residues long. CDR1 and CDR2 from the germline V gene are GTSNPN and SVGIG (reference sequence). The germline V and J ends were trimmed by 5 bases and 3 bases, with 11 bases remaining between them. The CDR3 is CAWGVQVNQPQHF. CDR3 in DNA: TGTGCCTGGGGGGTACAGGTCAATCAGCCCCAGCATTTT.